This T cell receptor (beta chain) comes out of a study of cytomegalovirus exposure and HLA in healthy donors (dated by TCRdb to about 2017). Background on the whole study: In an earlier analysis of 587 of the donors, 276 Gb of sequence data and 90 million to 130 million unique TCR beta sequences from approximately 180 million T cells were reported. Approximately 310 gigabases of sequencing data and approximately 85 million unique TCR sequences were included in an early release covering 500 to 750 HLA-typed donors. Among the roughly 410 genotyped donors, roughly 80% belonged to the genetic ancestry cluster associated with self-reported Caucasian donors. The study aimed to test whether signatures of past pathogen exposure could be identified by cataloging public T cell receptors. The T cell repertoires of around 730 subjects were profiled by immunosequencing and related to cytomegalovirus serostatus. Besides the first cohort of 666 subjects, a separate validation cohort made up of 120 different subjects was used. To predict cytomegalovirus infection status, the study brought together high-throughput TCR immunosequencing, statistical association of individual TCRs with disease status, and machine learning. To study patterns of TCR occurrence, a later analysis re-analyzed previously published TCR beta repertoires from 666 donors and added high-resolution HLA genotyping. Rather than drawing on any new phenotypic data, the later analysis identified candidate immune exposures from TCR beta sequences and the way those sequences occurred across donors. An earlier analysis of a few hundred of the donors applied high-throughput TCR beta sequencing to assess whether each TCR beta V gene segment acted as functional or pseudogenic. Donor age, sex, ethnicity and CMV serostatus were compiled alongside the repertoire data. A later genetic analysis took genome-wide SNP genotypes for about 55% of the 666 donors and used that subset as a discovery cohort. Every repertoire in the discovery cohort had been generated on one and the same sequencing platform. HLA typing covered class I and class II loci at four-digit resolution. Typing coverage varied by locus: roughly 629-640 donors for A, B, C, DRB1 and DQB1; roughly 560 for DQA1; over 600 for DPA1; about 450 for DPB1. Because of strong linkage in the cohort, 4 to 6 DR-DQ haplotypes were treated as single units for association and clustering. Across some 400 genotyped donors of the cohort, an average of roughly 230,000 unique TCR beta nucleotide sequences per donor were sequenced, and roughly 20% of those sequences were non-productive. Results the study describes overall, beyond this receptor: The study listed 150 to 200 TCR beta chains as associated with cytomegalovirus. Assigning TCR associations to individual alleles was difficult when HLA alleles, especially DR and DQ, strongly co-occurred. An earlier analysis of approximately 530 of the donors showed that most TCR beta V segments appeared in productive rearrangements either about 87% or about 30% of the time, which broadly matched IMGT annotations. A few of the identified cytomegalovirus-associated TCR beta chains were confirmed in vitro to be specific for cytomegalovirus antigens. In a later analysis, TCR association rates were found to vary across HLA loci, with the most associated TCRs seen for DRB1 alleles and the fewest for HLA-C alleles. Most CMV-associated TCR beta chains appeared to be HLA-restricted in a later analysis, and the HLA associations seemed to be driven largely by CMV exposure. A later genetic analysis associated a missense DCLRE1C variant with V-gene and J-gene trimming of TCR beta chains, and an independent cohort replicated the association. Most TCR sequences were observed very rarely across donors, whereas some public TCRs were present in many individuals. The presence/absence analyses assumed that sequencing depth was roughly uniform across donors, and that assumption may not be true. A further reported finding was that TCR beta sequences accurately predicted the HLA-A and HLA-B alleles for most subjects in the first cohort. Compared with the roughly 670-donor mean, donors in an Asian-associated ancestry cluster had fewer N-insertions in productive TCRs, according to a later genetic analysis. According to the authors, the approach could potentially be generalized to other disease states and immunological phenotypes. The 87-base-pair reads could not distinguish some IMGT-functional V segments, including TRBV6-2 and TRBV6-3, so those segments were excluded. The classifier was reported to diagnose cytomegalovirus status with high specificity and sensitivity in both the original cohort and the validation cohort. Because some donors lacked HLA typing at each locus, the association tests relied only on the typed subset. A group of highly shared sequence variants was considered likely to be a technical artifact of the sequencing pipeline. The cohort was sequenced for TCR beta chains only, and without alpha or paired-chain data the features that could be detected were limited. In a later analysis, HLA-associated TCR beta chains were found to be more clonally expanded and to have lower generation probabilities than equally common non-associated chains. Because counts were too low, 15 to 20 rarely observed V segments, including chromosome 9 orphons, were excluded from the earlier analysis of some 590 of the donors. At a false discovery rate of 0.05, a later analysis linked some 17,000 TCR beta sequences to specific HLA alleles. Immune exposure information for the cohort was limited to CMV serostatus. Linkage disequilibrium might explain the correlated functional status among segregating V segments, but an unknown experimental factor could not be ruled out. According to a later analysis, parvovirus B19, influenza, CMV and Epstein-Barr virus appeared linked to several top co-occurrence clusters.

As concerns this clone: Its recognized antigen is unknown.

The cohort consisted of some 670 healthy bone marrow donors. All cohort members were sampled while nominally healthy, although unrecorded immune exposures were likely present. The donor tested CMV seronegative and was one of the 352 seronegative cohort members. Each donor provided a peripheral blood sample, and peripheral blood mononuclear cells were used for TCR beta sequencing. Genomic DNA was extracted from the blood cell samples with the Qiagen DNeasy Blood Extraction Kit. Libraries were prepared through the immunoSEQ multiplex PCR assay. For the multiplex PCR, a mixture combining 60 forward primers for TCR Vbeta segments and 13 reverse primers for TCR Jbeta segments was used. The CDR3 region of rearranged TCR beta genes was amplified from genomic DNA with a multiplex PCR assay. Amplified TCR beta libraries were sequenced as 87-base-pair reads on the Illumina HiSeq System. In the paper's pipeline: In a later analysis, roughly 80 million unique TCR beta chains were counted across the roughly 670 repertoires, and roughly 10 million of these chains were shared by at least two donors. Raw reads were error-corrected and collapsed into unique sequences with a nearest-neighbor algorithm that merged closely related sequences to remove PCR and sequencing errors. CDR3 sequences were aligned to IMGT reference sequences to assign V, D and J gene segments. For a sequence to be retained, a match of at least six nucleotides was required to both a V gene segment and a J gene segment. Rearrangements were called productive when the CDR3 lacked stop codons and stayed in frame with V and J; all others were non-productive. CDR3 was defined by IMGT convention, running from the second conserved V-encoded cysteine to the conserved J-encoded phenylalanine. In an earlier analysis of just under 600 of the donors, sequences lacking an unambiguous match to a single V gene segment were excluded. In an earlier analysis of 587 of the donors, V segments were called functional above 56.7% productive rearrangements and were called segregating when the between-donor standard deviation exceeded 5%. A statistical classification framework was built for diagnosing cytomegalovirus status from the catalog of TCR beta chain sequences. In a later analysis, V and J genes were assigned by comparing TCR nucleotide sequences against IMGT/GENE-DB human TR gene sequences. The TCRdist pipeline was used in a later analysis to assign CDR3 sequences and most-parsimonious VDJ recombination scenarios. In a later analysis, each TCR beta chain was defined by its CDR3 amino acid sequence together with its V-gene family, and reads without a unique V-gene family were excluded. In a later analysis, several hundred highly shared, low-generation-probability nucleotide sequences were removed to address suspected cross-contamination and a sequencing artifact. In a later analysis, a clonal expansion index for each public chain was calculated from normalized within-repertoire ranks of inferred template counts. In a later analysis, generation probabilities were computed with a VDJ recombination model fitted to out-of-frame rearrangements, and the resulting probabilities were checked against IGoR. A later analysis scored TCR-TCR, TCR-HLA and TCR-CMV co-occurrence with hypergeometric tests, applying a repertoire-size bias correction to TCR pairs. A later analysis estimated false discovery rates by permuting HLA or CMV assignments 20 times. In a later analysis, co-occurring TCRs were grouped using DBSCAN, with TCRdist sequence similarity added in when clustering inside HLA-allele-positive subsets. Co-occurrence clustering excluded repertoires with fewer than 30,000 or more than 120,000 public chains, plus five with anomalous nucleotide sharing. TCRdb re-hosts the immuneACCESS table, in-frame sequences only. Its copies lack some clones; in the studies checked, an unresolved V gene accounts for under half of them, and the cause for the rest is not known. V, J and clone size reflect that table, while D and trimming were determined from the DNA. This sample's listing comprises about 160,000 clones. The top ten clones comprise 1.6% of the sample.

The junction shows trimming of 8 bases on V and 4 bases on J, plus 15 bases between the germline ends. Via the germline V gene (reference sequence), CDR1 is WNHNN and CDR2 SYGVQD. The CDR3 goes from the cysteine to the phenylalanine over 14 residues. The read is trimmed to its CDR3 DNA, 42 bases read in frame from base 1. Sequencing was performed on PBMCs. Here the chain combines TRBV10-1 and TRBJ2-1; no confident D gene assignment can be made. This receptor was identified in a woman aged 45-59 years in good health and CMV-seronegative. The CDR3 here reads CASVDTKLYNEQFF. In nucleotide form, the sequence is TGCGCCAGCGTAGACACCAAGCTATACAATGAGCAGTTCTTC.